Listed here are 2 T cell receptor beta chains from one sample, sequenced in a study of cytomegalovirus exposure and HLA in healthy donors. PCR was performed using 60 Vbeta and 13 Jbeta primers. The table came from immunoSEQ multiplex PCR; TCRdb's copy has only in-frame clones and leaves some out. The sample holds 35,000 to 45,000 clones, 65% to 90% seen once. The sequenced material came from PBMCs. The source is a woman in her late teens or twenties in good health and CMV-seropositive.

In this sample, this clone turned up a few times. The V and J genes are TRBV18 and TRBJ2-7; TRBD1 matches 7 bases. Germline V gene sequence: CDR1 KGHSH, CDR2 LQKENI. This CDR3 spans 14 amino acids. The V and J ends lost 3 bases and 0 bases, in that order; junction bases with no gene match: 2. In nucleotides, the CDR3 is TGTGCCAGCTCACCGGGGGACAGCTCCTACGAGCAGTACTTC. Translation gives CASSPGDSSYEQYF. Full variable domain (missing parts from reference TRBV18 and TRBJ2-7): NAGVMQNPRHLVRRRGQEARLRCSPMKGHSHVYWYRQLPEEGLKFMVYLQKENIIDESGMPKERFSAEFPKEGPSILRIQQVVRGDSAAYFCASSPGDSSYEQYFGPGTRLTVT.

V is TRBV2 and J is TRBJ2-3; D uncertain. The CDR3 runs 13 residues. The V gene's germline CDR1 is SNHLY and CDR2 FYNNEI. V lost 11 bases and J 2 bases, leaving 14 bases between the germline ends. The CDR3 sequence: CARTSYPTDTQYF. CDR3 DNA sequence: TGTGCCCGCACGTCCTATCCCACAGATACGCAGTATTTT.